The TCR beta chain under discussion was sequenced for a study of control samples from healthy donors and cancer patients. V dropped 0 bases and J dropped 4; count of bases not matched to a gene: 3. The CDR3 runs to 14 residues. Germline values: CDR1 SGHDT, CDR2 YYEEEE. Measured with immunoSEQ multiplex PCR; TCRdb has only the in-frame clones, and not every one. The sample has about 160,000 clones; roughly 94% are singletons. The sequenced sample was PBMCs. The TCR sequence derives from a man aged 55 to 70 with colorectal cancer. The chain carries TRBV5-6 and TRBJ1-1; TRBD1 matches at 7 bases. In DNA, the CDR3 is TGTGCCAGCAGCTTGGGCCAGGGGGGCACTGAAGCTTTCTTT. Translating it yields CASSLGQGGTEAFF.